This T cell receptor beta chain was sequenced during a study of shared clonotypes between healthy human individuals. At the level of the study: Ranging from 18 to 49 in age, donors were two women and a few men.

The germline gives CDR1 MDHEN, CDR2 SYDVKM. V was pared by 3 bases and J by 5 bases, with 3 bases of the junction left unmatched. The CDR3 runs to 13 residues. As concerns this clone: The antigen remains unidentified.

Some clones are missing from TCRdb's copy, which holds only in-frame ones; the method was immunoSEQ multiplex PCR. The sample includes more than 600,000 clones, 92% seen only once; the top ten take roughly 22%. CD45RO negativity and positive selection for CCR7 defined naive CD8 cells, a population that excluded terminally differentiated effector memory CD45RA+ cells. Those who donated were healthy HIV-negative adults, with no recent acute infections or vaccinations reported. Study results and caveats: Memory subsets generally showed smaller estimated richness than naive subsets did.

This rearrangement joins TRBV28 to TRBJ1-2; 7 bases map to TRBD1. Sequencing was performed on naive CD8+ T cells sorted from blood. This sequence was found in a man aged 25 to 40 in good health. The CDR3 here is CASSFGQVYGYTF. The CDR3 region has the DNA TGTGCCAGCAGTTTCGGACAGGTATATGGCTACACCTTC.